One sample yielded the 3 T cell receptor beta chains listed below, sequenced in a study of T cell responses to AZD1222 COVID-19 vaccine. The assay was immunoSEQ multiplex PCR, and TCRdb's table has in-frame clones only and misses some. Of approximately 140,000 clones listed, roughly 94% were seen once; the top ten hold roughly 1.3%. The source material was peripheral blood, sampled on day 0 of AZD1222 vaccination. The receptors stem from an adult in good health.

The chain uses TRBV7-3 and TRBJ1-1, with D tentatively TRBD1 (5 bases). This CDR3 has 14 amino acids. Germline CDR1 is SGHTA and CDR2 is FQGTGA. V lost 2 bases and J lost 4, with 11 bases in between. The CDR3 DNA reads TGTGCCAGCAGCTTAGAGGGGCTAAGCACTGAAGCTTTCTTT. This encodes CASSLEGLSTEAFF.

The chain carries TRBV19 and TRBJ1-6; D gene uncertain. The CDR3 covers 13 residues. Per germline, CDR1 LNHDA and CDR2 SQIVND (reference sequence). Trimming cost V 2 bases and J 11 bases, with 10 bases left between them. The chain's CDR3 is CASSIRSLTPLHF. The CDR3 DNA reads as TGTGCCAGTAGTATACGGAGTCTTACACCCCTCCACTTT. Full variable domain (missing parts from reference TRBV19 and TRBJ1-6): DGGITQSPKYLFRKEGQNVTLSCEQNLNHDAMYWYRQDPGQGLRLIYYSQIVNDFQKGDIAEGYSVSREKKESFPLTVTSAQKNPTAFYLCASSIRSLTPLHFGNGTRLTVT.

The chain employs TRBV4-1 and TRBJ1-5; D uncertain. Deletions cut 3 bases from V and 4 bases from J, with 7 bases between. Germline V gene sequence: CDR1 MGHRA, CDR2 YSYEKL. The CDR3 is 13 residues long. CDR3 sequence reads: CASSQVMNQPQHF. DNA for the CDR3: TGCGCCAGCAGCCAGGTAATGAATCAGCCCCAGCATTTT.